These 26 T cell receptor beta chains share one sample of origin, sequenced in a study of response to subunit inactivated influenza vaccine. MiXCR was run by TCRdb on the RT-PCR reads, yielding one entry per CDR3 protein. Among fewer than 700,000 distinct CDR3 sequences listed, 10% to 15% were seen once. The sample in question was PBMCs from blood, obtained roughly 48 days after vaccination. These receptors were collected from a middle-aged man who received an inactivated influenza vaccine.

At least ten counts were recorded for this clonotype. The rearrangement uses TRBV5-1 and TRBJ2-3, with TRBD1 matching 8 bases. Looked up from germline, CDR1 is SGHRS and CDR2 is YFSETQ. This CDR3 has 17 amino acids. J was trimmed by 9 bases and V by 4 bases; bases with no gene match: 19. CDR3 in amino acids: CASSPDPMTGVGYTQYF. CDR3 bases: TGCGCCAGCAGCCCGGACCCTATGACAGGGGTGGGCTACACGCAGTATTTT.

This clonotype came up many times. This sequence joins TRBV28 and TRBJ2-7; tentatively, D is TRBD2 (7 bases). This CDR3 comprises 15 residues. The germline V and J ends were trimmed by 2 bases and 3 bases, with 14 bases remaining between them. The V gene's germline CDR1 is MDHEN and CDR2 SYDVKM. The CDR3 is CASSLGGAYFYEQYF. The CDR3 coding sequence is TGTGCCAGCAGTTTAGGGGGGGCATATTTCTACGAGCAGTACTTC.

A few counts support this clonotype. This chain joins TRBV28 and TRBJ1-6, with D uncertain. Germline CDR1 reads MDHEN; CDR2 reads SYDVKM. Trimming left V 3 bases short and J 5 bases short, with 11 bases between. The CDR3 contains 15 residues. The chain's CDR3 is CASSFGPHNNSPLHF. In DNA, the CDR3 is TGTGCCAGCAGTTTTGGTCCGCATAATAATTCACCCCTCCACTTT.

This clonotype was counted many times. The chain links TRBV20-1 to TRBJ2-3; TRBD2 matches at 11 bases. Per the germline V gene, CDR1 is DFQATT and CDR2 is SNEGSKA (reference sequence). The CDR3 runs to 16 residues. V was clipped by 5 bases and J by 0 bases; unmatched bases: 7. The CDR3 bases are TGCAGTGCTGGGCAGGGACTAGCGGTCAGCACAGATACGCAGTATTTT. Translated: CSAGQGLAVSTDTQYF.

This clonotype was detected a few times. The chain couples TRBV20-1 to TRBJ2-3; D gene ambiguous. V lost 7 bases to trimming and J lost 3 bases, with 17 bases between them. In germline, CDR1 is DFQATT, CDR2 SNEGSKA (reference sequence). The CDR3 loop spans 14 amino acids. The DNA for the CDR3 is TGCAGTGGCAACCGAGGTCGTGGAACAGATACGCAGTATTTT. Amino acid sequence: CSGNRGRGTDTQYF.

This clonotype occurred a few times. The gene calls are TRBV18 and TRBJ2-1; 8 nucleotides line up with TRBD2. This CDR3 has 13 residues. Germline CDR1 is KGHSH and CDR2 is LQKENI. After removal of 7 bases from V and 7 bases from J, the junction contained 6 bases not matched to a gene. CDR3 residues: CASFRGGDNEQFF. The CDR3 DNA follows: TGTGCCAGCTTTCGGGGGGGAGATAATGAGCAGTTCTTC.

A few counts support this clonotype. V usage is TRBV6-1 and J usage is TRBJ2-1, with no clear D. The CDR3 totals 14 residues. Germline-derived CDR1 and CDR2 are MNHNS and SASEGT. V was pared by 9 bases and J by 5 bases, with 17 bases between. CDR3 nucleotide sequence: TGTGCCAGTAGGCCGGTACAGCTGAACAATGAGCAGTTCTTC. Residues: CASRPVQLNNEQFF.

This sequence joins TRBV10-3 and TRBJ2-2, with 8 bases aligning to TRBD1. The CDR3 sequence is 16 residues long. Germline CDR1 is ENHRY and CDR2 is SYGVKD. With V trimmed by 2 bases and J by 1 base, 3 bases remained unmatched. The CDR3 bases are TGTGCCATCAGTGAGATCAGGGGGCGGAACACCGGGGAGCTGTTTTTT. Its translation: CAISEIRGRNTGELFF.

This clonotype was found many times. The CDR3: CASSLSSDEQFF. In nucleotides, the CDR3 is TGTGCCAGCAGCCTATCTAGCGATGAGCAGTTCTTC. The chain employs TRBV5-6 and TRBJ2-1, with D tentatively TRBD2 (6 bases). V lost 4 bases, J lost 8 bases, and 10 bases lay in between. The CDR3 totals 12 residues. Germline loops: CDR1 SGHDT, CDR2 YYEEEE.

The rearrangement uses TRBV7-3 and TRBJ2-3, with 7 bases lining up with TRBD2. V lost 0 bases to trimming and J lost 4 bases; unmatched junction nucleotides: 10. CDR3 length: 17 residues. CDR1 SGHTA and CDR2 FQGTGA come from the germline V gene. The CDR3 nucleotides read TGTGCCAGCAGCTTAACCCCCCTGGAGCTAGCGGCAGATACGCAGTATTTT. This sequence encodes CASSLTPLELAADTQYF.

In this sample, this clonotype turned up a few times. The rearrangement joins TRBV14 to TRBJ2-5, with TRBD1 matching 12 bases. With V trimmed by 4 bases and J by 7 bases, 10 bases remained unmatched. The V gene's germline CDR1 is SGHDN and CDR2 FVKESK. The CDR3 runs to 16 residues. CDR3 in amino acids: CASSPTGQGASGTQYF. Written as DNA, the CDR3 is TGTGCCAGCAGCCCTACGGGACAGGGGGCTTCTGGGACCCAGTACTTC.

The chain is built from TRBV7-2 and TRBJ2-3; a weak D match, TRBD1 (7 bases). Germline CDR1 SGHTA, CDR2 FQGNSA. The CDR3 has 20 amino acids. Trimming shortened V by 0 bases and J by 0 bases, and 22 bases separated the two germline ends. CDR3 bases: TGTGCCAGCAGCTTAGCTAAGGGGGGACAGTCAGCTTCTAGCACAGATACGCAGTATTTT. Residues: CASSLAKGGQSASSTDTQYF.

The rearrangement joins TRBV4-3 to TRBJ2-2, with 13 positions matching TRBD2. The germline CDR1 and CDR2 sequences are LGHNA and YSLEER. Trimming took 4 bases from V and 3 from J; bases not matched to a gene: 5. There are 17 residues in the CDR3. CDR3 sequence: CASSRGLAGEDTGELFF. For the CDR3, the DNA is TGCGCCAGCAGCCGCGGACTAGCGGGAGAGGACACCGGGGAGCTGTTTTTT.

The chain recombines TRBV7-2 with TRBJ1-6; D unclear. CDR1 and CDR2 from the germline V gene are SGHTA and FQGNSA. The CDR3 is made up of 14 amino acids. V was cut by 6 bases and J by 7 bases, with 13 bases left in between. Here the CDR3 reads CASRLYTDNSPLHF. In DNA, the CDR3 is TGTGCCAGCAGACTATACACTGACAATTCACCCCTCCACTTT.

This clonotype was seen more than once but under ten times. The CDR3 coding sequence is TGTGCCAGCAGCTTAGAGGGACTAGCGGGGGGGCTTGAGCAGTTCTTC. Translating it yields CASSLEGLAGGLEQFF. This chain uses TRBV13 with TRBJ2-1; 16 bases fit TRBD2. From germline, CDR1 is PRHDT and CDR2 FYEKMQ (reference sequence). Unmatched junction bases numbered 3, after V lost 1 base and J lost 9 bases. The CDR3 contains 16 residues.

The rearrangement links TRBV6-2 or TRBV6-3 to TRBJ2-7; 10 nucleotides line up with TRBD2. The CDR3 has 14 amino acids. Germline V gene lookup returns CDR1 MNHEY and CDR2 SVGEGT. With V trimmed by 5 bases and J by 4 bases, 5 bases remained unmatched. CDR3 loop: CASSTLAGAYEQYF. Here the CDR3 DNA reads TGTGCCAGCAGTACCCTAGCGGGAGCGTACGAGCAGTACTTC.

The genes are TRBV18 and TRBJ2-5; TRBD2 matches 7 bases. This CDR3 spans 14 amino acids. The germline V gene encodes CDR1 KGHSH and CDR2 LQKENI. Trimming removed 3 bases from V and 5 bases from J; junction bases left unmatched: 6. The CDR3 sequence: CASSPRTSRETQYF. Here the CDR3 DNA reads TGTGCCAGCTCACCGCGGACTAGTAGGGAGACCCAGTACTTC. Full variable domain (rest looked up from reference TRBV18 and TRBJ2-5): NAGVMQNPRHLVRRRGQEARLRCSPMKGHSHVYWYRQLPEEGLKFMVYLQKENIIDESGMPKERFSAEFPKEGPSILRIQQVVRGDSAAYFCASSPRTSRETQYFGPGTRLLVL.

This clonotype appeared many times. The chain couples TRBV5-1 to TRBJ2-5; D call uncertain. Trimming shortened V by 2 bases and J by 1 base, and 9 bases separated the two germline ends. The V gene's germline CDR1 is SGHRS and CDR2 YFSETQ. The CDR3 has 14 amino acids. DNA of the CDR3: TGCGCCAGCAGCTTCCCGACATCCCAAGAGACCCAGTACTTC. Its translation is CASSFPTSQETQYF.

This clonotype showed up just a few times. V and J are TRBV7-2 and TRBJ2-7; TRBD2 aligns across 12 bases. CDR1 SGHTA and CDR2 FQGNSA come from the germline V gene. The CDR3 spans 15 residues. After removal of 4 bases from V and 6 bases from J, the junction contained 7 bases not matched to a gene. The CDR3 region is CASSSSGGGDGEQYF. CDR3 in DNA: TGTGCCAGCAGCTCTAGCGGGGGGGGAGACGGCGAGCAGTACTTC. The whole variable domain, filled in from reference TRBV7-2 and TRBJ2-7, reads GAGVSQSPSNKVTEKGKDVELRCDPISGHTALYWYRQSLGQGLEFLIYFQGNSAPDKSGLPSDRFSAERTGGSVSTLTIQRTQQEDSAVYLCASSSSGGGDGEQYFGPGTRLTVT.

This clonotype has a handful of counts. V usage is TRBV10-3 and J usage is TRBJ2-4; the match to TRBD1 covers 8 bases. Germline CDR1 is ENHRY and CDR2 is SYGVKD. V shed 4 bases, J shed 6 bases, and the junction held 8 bases outside the gene matches. CDR3 length equals 15 residues. CDR3 in DNA: TGTGCCATCAGTGCCGACAGGGGCGCGAGAAACATTCAGTACTTC. It codes for CAISADRGARNIQYF.

This clonotype has only a few counts. V usage is TRBV5-1 and J usage is TRBJ2-3; 8 bases align to TRBD1. Per germline, CDR1 SGHRS and CDR2 YFSETQ. Unmatched junction bases numbered 14, after V lost 5 bases and J lost 0 bases. The CDR3 sequence is 18 residues long. CDR3 in DNA: TGCGCCAGCAGAGCCGCTACGAGGACAGGGAGGAGCACAGATACGCAGTATTTT. This gives the protein CASRAATRTGRSTDTQYF.

The genes are TRBV20-1 and TRBJ2-5; weak D call: TRBD2 (7 bases). V dropped 5 bases and J dropped 7 bases, with 17 bases sitting between them. Germline V gene lookup returns CDR1 DFQATT and CDR2 SNEGSKA (reference sequence). This CDR3 is 13 amino acids long. The CDR3 loop is CSALRARGATQYF. CDR3 bases: TGCAGTGCTCTCCGGGCCCGGGGGGCGACCCAGTACTTC.

This clonotype was seen ten or more times. The V call is TRBV12-3 or TRBV12-4, the J call TRBJ2-5; the D is unclear. Trimming took 6 bases from V and 6 from J, leaving 17 bases between them. The length of the CDR3 is 14 residues. DNA of the CDR3: TGTGCCAGCAGCCAGGCCCCGGCGGTCCAGACCCAGTACTTC. This encodes CASSQAPAVQTQYF.

In this sample, this clonotype turned up a few times. The rearrangement joins TRBV6-1 to TRBJ2-5; the match to TRBD1 covers 12 bases. Trimming removed 5 bases from V and 5 bases from J; junction bases left unmatched: 6. The CDR3 extends over 15 amino acids. CDR1 and CDR2 (germline): MNHNS, SASEGT. The CDR3 loop is CASSLGQGAVETQYF. The CDR3 coding sequence is TGTGCCAGCAGTCTGGGACAGGGGGCGGTGGAGACCCAGTACTTC.

A few counts support this clonotype. The chain has TRBV7-3 and TRBJ2-1; D not certain. There are 13 residues in the CDR3. V was trimmed by 1 base and J by 5 bases, leaving 6 bases between them. Germline CDR1 SGHTA, CDR2 FQGTGA. The CDR3 bases are TGTGCCAGCAGCTTAATGGACCACAATGAGCAGTTCTTC. It encodes CASSLMDHNEQFF.

This clonotype was counted only a few times. The gene calls are TRBV4-3 and TRBJ2-1; D is unclear. The germline CDR1 and CDR2 sequences are LGHNA and YSLEER. The CDR3 has 16 residues. The V gene lost 0 bases and the J gene lost 0 bases, with 9 bases spanning the gap. This chain's CDR3 is CASSQDLGSSYNEQFF. For the CDR3, the DNA is TGCGCCAGCAGCCAAGATCTGGGAAGCTCCTACAATGAGCAGTTCTTC.